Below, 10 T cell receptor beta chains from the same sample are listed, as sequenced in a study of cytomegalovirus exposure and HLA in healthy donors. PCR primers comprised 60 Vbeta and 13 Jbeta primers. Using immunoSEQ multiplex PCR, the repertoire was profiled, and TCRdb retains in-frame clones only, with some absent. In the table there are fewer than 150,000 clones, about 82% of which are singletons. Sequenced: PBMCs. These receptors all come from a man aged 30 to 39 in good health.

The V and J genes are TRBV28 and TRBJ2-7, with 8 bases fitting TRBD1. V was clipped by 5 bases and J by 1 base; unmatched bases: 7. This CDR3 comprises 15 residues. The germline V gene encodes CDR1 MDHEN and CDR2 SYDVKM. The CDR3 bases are TGTGCCAGCAGTCGGCCGGGACAGGCGTCCTACGAGCAGTACTTC. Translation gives CASSRPGQASYEQYF.

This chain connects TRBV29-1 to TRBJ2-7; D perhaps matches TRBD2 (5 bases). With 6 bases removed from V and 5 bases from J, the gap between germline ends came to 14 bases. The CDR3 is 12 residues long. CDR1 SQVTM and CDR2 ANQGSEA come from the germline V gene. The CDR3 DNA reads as TGCAGCGTCGAGGGAGAGGTTAACGAGCAGTACTTC. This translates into CSVEGEVNEQYF.

CDR3 in DNA: TGTGCCAGCAGCGACTCAGGAGGGCATCAGCCCCAGCATTTT. Its translation: CASSDSGGHQPQHF. The V gene is TRBV5-6, the J gene TRBJ1-5; D is uncertain. In germline, CDR1 is SGHDT, CDR2 YYEEEE. The CDR3 spans 14 residues. V dropped 4 bases and J dropped 5 bases, with 13 bases sitting between them.

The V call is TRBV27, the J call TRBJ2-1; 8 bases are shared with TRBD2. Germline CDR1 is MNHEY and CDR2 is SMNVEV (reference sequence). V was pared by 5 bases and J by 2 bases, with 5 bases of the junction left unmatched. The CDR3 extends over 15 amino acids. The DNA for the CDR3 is TGTGCCAGCAGTCCCGGGAGGGCCCCCTACAATGAGCAGTTCTTC. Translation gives CASSPGRAPYNEQFF.

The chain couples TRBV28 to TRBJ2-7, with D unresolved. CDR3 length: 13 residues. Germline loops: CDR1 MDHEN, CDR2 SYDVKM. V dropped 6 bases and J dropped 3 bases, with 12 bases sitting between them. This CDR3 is CASRSDDSYEQYF. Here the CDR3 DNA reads TGTGCCAGCAGGAGCGACGATAGCTACGAGCAGTACTTC. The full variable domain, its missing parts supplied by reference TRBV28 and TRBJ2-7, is DVKVTQSSRYLVKRTGEKVFLECVQDMDHENMFWYRQDPGLGLRLIYFSYDVKMKEKGDIPEGYSVSREKKERFSLILESASTNQTSMYLCASRSDDSYEQYFGPGTRLTVT.

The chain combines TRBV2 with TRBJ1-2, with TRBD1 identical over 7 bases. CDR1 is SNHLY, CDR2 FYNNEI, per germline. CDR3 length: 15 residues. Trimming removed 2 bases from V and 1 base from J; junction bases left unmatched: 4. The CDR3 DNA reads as TGTGCCAGCAGTGAATACGACAGGGATAACTATGGCTACACCTTC. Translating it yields CASSEYDRDNYGYTF.

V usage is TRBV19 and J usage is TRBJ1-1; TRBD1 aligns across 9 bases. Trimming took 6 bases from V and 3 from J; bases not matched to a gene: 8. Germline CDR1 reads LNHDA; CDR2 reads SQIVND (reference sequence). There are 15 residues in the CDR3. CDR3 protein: CASRRGTGPYTEAFF. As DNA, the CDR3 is TGTGCCAGTAGACGGGGGACAGGGCCTTACACTGAAGCTTTCTTT.

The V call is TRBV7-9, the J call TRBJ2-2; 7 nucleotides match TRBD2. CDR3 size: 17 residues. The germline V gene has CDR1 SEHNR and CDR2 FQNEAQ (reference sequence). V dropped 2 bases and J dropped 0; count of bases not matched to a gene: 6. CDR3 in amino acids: CASSLSLGLSNTGELFF. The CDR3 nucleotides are TGTGCCAGCAGCTTATCTTTGGGACTATCGAACACCGGGGAGCTGTTTTTT.

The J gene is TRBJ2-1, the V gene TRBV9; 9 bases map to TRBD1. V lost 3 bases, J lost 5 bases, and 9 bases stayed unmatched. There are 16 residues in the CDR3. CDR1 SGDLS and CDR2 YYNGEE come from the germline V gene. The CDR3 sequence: CASSAHRGLRDNEQFF. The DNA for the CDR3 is TGTGCCAGCAGCGCACACAGGGGGCTCAGGGACAATGAGCAGTTCTTC.

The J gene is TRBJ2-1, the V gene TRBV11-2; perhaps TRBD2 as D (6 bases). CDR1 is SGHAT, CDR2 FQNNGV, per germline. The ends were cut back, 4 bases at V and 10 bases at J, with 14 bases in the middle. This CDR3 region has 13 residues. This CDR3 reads CASSSGAGREQFF. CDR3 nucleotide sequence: TGTGCCAGCAGCTCCGGAGCGGGTCGGGAGCAGTTCTTC.